This T cell receptor beta chain was sequenced for a study of memory CD4+ T cells and cytomegalovirus serostatus. Whole-study findings and limits: Of about 150 reported CMV TCRbeta sequences, 55 to 80 were found in memory CD4+ repertoires. A US-trained random forest predicted CMV serostatus with median AUC around 0.91. Suggested: most of the CMV-linked TCR signature lies in CD4+ memory cells.

Remarks on this clone: Its antigen is still unknown.

Repertoires were generated with immunoSEQ multiplex PCR, while TCRdb's copy carries only in-frame clones and drops some. The sample lists just under 40,000 clones; roughly four fifths were seen once. The V end lost 6 bases, the J end lost 5 bases, and 16 bases lay between the germline ends. From germline, CDR1 is MNHNS and CDR2 SASEGT. The CDR3 extends over 14 amino acids. The sort gate was single viable CD3+CD4+CD8-CD45RO+ cells for memory CD4+ T cells. Positive selection with CD4 microbeads enriched total CD4+ T cells. V usage is TRBV6-1 and J usage is TRBJ1-2, with D possibly TRBD1 on 5 matching bases. This clonotype was obtained from an adult in good health and CMV-seronegative. Sequencing was performed on memory CD4+ T cells from blood. CDR3 sequence (DNA): TGTGCCAGCAGCCTCCGGAGGGACTTTTATGGCTACACCTTC. Amino acid sequence: CASSLRRDFYGYTF.